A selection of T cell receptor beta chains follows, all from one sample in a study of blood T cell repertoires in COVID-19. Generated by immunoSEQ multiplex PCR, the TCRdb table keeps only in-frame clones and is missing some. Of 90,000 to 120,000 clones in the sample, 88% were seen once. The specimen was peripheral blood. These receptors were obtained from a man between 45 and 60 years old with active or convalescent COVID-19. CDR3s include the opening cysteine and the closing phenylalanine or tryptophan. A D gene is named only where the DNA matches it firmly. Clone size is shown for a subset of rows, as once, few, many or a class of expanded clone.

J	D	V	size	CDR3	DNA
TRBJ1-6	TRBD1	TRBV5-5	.	CASSPLPGQPYNSPLHF	TGTGCCAGCAGCCCATTACCGGGACAGCCATATAATTCACCCCTCCACTTT
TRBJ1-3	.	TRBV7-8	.	CASSLSIGSGNTIYF	TGTGCCAGCAGCTTAAGCATAGGGAGTGGAAACACCATATATTTT
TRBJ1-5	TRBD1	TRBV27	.	CASSLSRDRVVQPQHF	TGTGCCAGCAGTTTATCCCGGGACAGGGTTGTTCAGCCCCAGCATTTT
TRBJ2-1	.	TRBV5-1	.	CASSLYGSGYEQFF	TGCGCCAGCAGCTTGTACGGGAGCGGGTATGAGCAGTTCTTC
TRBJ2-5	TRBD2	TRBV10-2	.	CASSEAGGKETQYF	TGCGCCAGCAGTGAGGCGGGGGGAAAAGAGACCCAGTACTTC
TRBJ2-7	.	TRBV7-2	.	CASSLFGGLSYEQYF	TGTGCCAGCAGCTTATTTGGGGGCCTCTCCTACGAGCAGTACTTC
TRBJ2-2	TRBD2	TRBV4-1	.	CASQDEAGGPTGELFF	TGCGCCAGCCAAGACGAAGCGGGAGGGCCGACCGGGGAGCTGTTTTTT
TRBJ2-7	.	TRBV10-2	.	CASSGATGTNSYEQYF	TGCGCCAGCAGTGGGGCCACCGGGACAAACTCCTACGAGCAGTACTTC
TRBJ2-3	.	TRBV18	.	CASSPLRDTQYF	TGTGCCAGCTCACCGCTGCGTGATACGCAGTATTTT
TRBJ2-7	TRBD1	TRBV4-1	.	CASSPSWQGQGRREQYF	TGCGCCAGCAGCCCCTCCTGGCAAGGACAGGGCAGAAGAGAGCAGTACTTC
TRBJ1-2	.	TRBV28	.	CASSPILSLSYGYTF	TGTGCCAGCAGTCCCATTCTTTCACTAAGCTATGGCTACACCTTC
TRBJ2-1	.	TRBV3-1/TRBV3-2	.	CASSQDYPSLASIYNEQFF	TGTGCCAGCAGCCAAGATTACCCCTCCCTAGCGTCTATTTACAATGAGCAGTTCTTC
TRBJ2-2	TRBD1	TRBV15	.	CATSYDRVGTGELFF	TGTGCCACCAGCTACGACAGGGTGGGCACCGGGGAGCTGTTTTTT
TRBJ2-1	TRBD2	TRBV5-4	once	CASSLVRSRGGEQFF	TGTGCCAGCAGCTTGGTACGGTCTCGCGGGGGAGAGCAGTTCTTC
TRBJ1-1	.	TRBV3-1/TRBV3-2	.	CASSQNRDTEAFF	TGTGCCAGCAGCCAAAACAGGGACACTGAAGCTTTCTTT
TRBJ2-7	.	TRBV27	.	CASSDKPYEQYF	TGTGCCAGCAGTGACAAGCCCTACGAGCAGTACTTC
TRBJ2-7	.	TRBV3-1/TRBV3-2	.	CASSYNRAVNEQYF	TGTGCCAGCAGCTATAACAGGGCGGTAAACGAGCAGTACTTC
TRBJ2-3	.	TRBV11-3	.	CASSFRGAGTDTQYF	TGTGCCAGCAGCTTCCGGGGGGCCGGCACAGATACGCAGTATTTT
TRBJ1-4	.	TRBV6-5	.	CASNEHGTAGEKLFF	TGTGCCAGCAACGAACACGGGACTGCTGGCGAAAAACTGTTTTTT
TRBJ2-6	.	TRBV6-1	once	CASSEVKSTGYTGANVLTF	TGTGCCAGCAGTGAAGTTAAGAGTACGGGTTATACTGGGGCCAACGTCCTGACTTTC
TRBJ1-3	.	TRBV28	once	CASSHQVFSGNTIYF	TGTGCCAGCAGCCATCAGGTGTTCTCTGGAAACACCATATATTTT
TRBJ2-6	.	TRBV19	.	CASSTVSGANVLTF	TGTGCCAGTAGTACCGTGTCTGGGGCCAACGTCCTGACTTTC
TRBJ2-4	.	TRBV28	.	CASSSGQVSKNIQYF	TGTGCCAGCAGTTCGGGACAAGTCTCCAAAAACATTCAGTACTTC
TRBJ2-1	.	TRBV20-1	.	CRTIRGNEQFF	TGCAGGACGATCAGGGGCAATGAGCAGTTCTTC
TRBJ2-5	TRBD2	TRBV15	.	CATSRGLQETQYF	TGTGCCACCAGCAGGGGACTACAAGAGACCCAGTACTTC
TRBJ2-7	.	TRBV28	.	CASRGRLYEQYF	TGTGCCAGCAGGGGGCGACTCTACGAGCAGTACTTC
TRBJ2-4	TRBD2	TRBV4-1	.	CASSQTSGRVEAKNIQYF	TGCGCCAGCAGCCAGACTAGCGGGAGGGTAGAGGCCAAAAACATTCAGTACTTC
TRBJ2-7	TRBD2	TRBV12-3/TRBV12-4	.	CASRRTSGYEQYF	TGTGCCAGCAGGCGGACTAGCGGGTACGAGCAGTACTTC
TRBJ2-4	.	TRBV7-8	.	CASSVLREWDIQYF	TGTGCCAGCAGCGTACTTCGGGAGTGGGACATTCAGTACTTC
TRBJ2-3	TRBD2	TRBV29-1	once	CSVALASSTDTQYF	TGCAGCGTTGCACTAGCGTCGAGCACAGATACGCAGTATTTT
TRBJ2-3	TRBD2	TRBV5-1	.	CASSLVTSGLAGLSSTDTQYF	TGCGCCAGCAGCTTGGTAACTAGCGGGCTGGCGGGACTTTCTAGCACAGATACGCAGTATTTT
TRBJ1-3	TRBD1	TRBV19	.	CASSVSGTGAGNTIYF	TGTGCCAGTAGTGTCTCCGGGACAGGGGCTGGAAACACCATATATTTT
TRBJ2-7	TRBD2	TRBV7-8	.	CASRRGTTNIGSSYEQYF	TGTGCCAGCAGGAGAGGGACTACAAATATCGGTAGTTCTTACGAGCAGTACTTC
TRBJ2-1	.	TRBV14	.	CASTRSRGGTWGDEQFF	TGTGCCAGCACCCGAAGTCGGGGCGGTACCTGGGGGGATGAGCAGTTCTTC